The following is a T cell receptor (beta chain) sequence with its context. The target antigen is unknown. Generated by immunoSEQ multiplex PCR, the TCRdb table keeps only in-frame clones and is missing some. This table has tens of thousands of clones, approximately 85% appearing once. CDR1 is SGHAT and CDR2 is FQDESV in the germline V gene (reference sequence). This CDR3 spans 16 amino acids. V was shortened by 3 bases and J by 6 bases, with 17 bases between the two germline ends. The data derive from a study of T cell responses to AZD1222 COVID-19 vaccine. Whole-study results and caveats: Researchers took repertoire samples only after the peak T cell response had come. The breadth and depth of Spike-specific TCRs increased once two AZD1222 doses had been given. Most donors were white British, females outnumbered males, and clonal diversity was possibly underestimated. Regions 160-218 and 743-854 held dominance among vaccine-associated CD4 TCRs, which spanned spike.

This sequence was found in an adult in good health. The gene calls are TRBV11-1 and TRBJ2-2; no firm D call. The sequencing here drew on peripheral blood, taken on day 0 of MenACWY control vaccination. The CDR3 bases are TGTGCCAGCAGCTTCGAGAGACTCCGTTCAGCCGGGGAGCTGTTTTTT. This codes for CASSFERLRSAGELFF.